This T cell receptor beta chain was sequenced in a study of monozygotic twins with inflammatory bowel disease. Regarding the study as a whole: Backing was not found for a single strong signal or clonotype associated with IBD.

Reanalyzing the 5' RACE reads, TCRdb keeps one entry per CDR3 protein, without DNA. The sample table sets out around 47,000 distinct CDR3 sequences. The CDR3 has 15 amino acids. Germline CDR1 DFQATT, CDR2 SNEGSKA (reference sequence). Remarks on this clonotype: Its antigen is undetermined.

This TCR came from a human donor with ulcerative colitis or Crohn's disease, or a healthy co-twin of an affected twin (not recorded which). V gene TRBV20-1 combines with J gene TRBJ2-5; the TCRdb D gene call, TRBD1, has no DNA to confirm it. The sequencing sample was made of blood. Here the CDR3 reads CSARAPVGGGKTQYF.